This record looks at one TCR beta chain sequence and its context. Its specificity is unknown. These data originate in a study of T cells in localized non-small cell lung cancer. This CDR3 is built from 17 residues. CDR1 is LNHDA, CDR2 SQIVND, per germline (reference sequence). J was trimmed by 7 bases and V by 3 bases; bases with no gene match: 15. Study outcomes and limitations: In the blood, greater T cell density corresponded to longer overall survival. Of the top 100 tumor clones, median about 56 were in adjacent lung, more than 25 among its top 100. Sequence data derive from only one tumor region, so heterogeneity remains possible. Uninvolved adjacent lung had higher T cell clonality than tumor and all other tissues.

Sequencing used immunoSEQ multiplex PCR; TCRdb keeps in-frame clones, though not all of them. The sample records roughly 20,000 clones, 85% to 90% being singletons. Specimen: peripheral blood, collected before any cancer treatment. The source of this sequence is a male donor aged 60 or older with stage I lung adenocarcinoma. The V gene is TRBV19, the J gene TRBJ1-1, with 9 bases matching TRBD1. CDR3: CASSIYIPGQGQNEAFF. The CDR3 DNA reads as TGTGCCAGTAGTATTTATATTCCGGGACAGGGCCAAAATGAAGCTTTCTTT.